What follows are 22 T cell receptor beta chains derived from one specimen sequenced in a study of shared clonotypes between healthy human individuals. Method: immunoSEQ multiplex PCR; TCRdb's copy keeps in-frame clones and lacks some. The sample carries approximately 2.4 million clones, around 95% recorded once. The sample comprised naive CD4+ T cells sorted from blood. Subset: CD45RA+ positively selected. These receptors originate from a man aged 18-30 years in good health.

The gene calls are TRBV12-5 and TRBJ1-3; TRBD1 matches at 8 bases. The V gene's germline CDR1 is LGHNT and CDR2 FRNRAP. This CDR3 has 15 amino acids. The V gene end was trimmed by 1 base and the J gene end by 4 bases; junction bases not matched to a gene: 3. CDR3: CASGLGTGIGNTIYF. CDR3 coding DNA: TGTGCTAGTGGTTTGGGGACAGGGATCGGAAACACCATATATTTT.

V is TRBV28 and J is TRBJ1-1, with D unclear. The CDR3 has 12 residues. V shed 8 bases and J shed 3 bases, with 10 bases lying between them. CDR1 MDHEN and CDR2 SYDVKM come from the germline V gene. This CDR3 reads CASHAPHTEAFF. The CDR3 nucleotides are TGTGCCAGCCACGCCCCCCACACTGAAGCTTTCTTT.

This chain uses TRBV5-1 with TRBJ1-1; D possibly corresponds to TRBD1 (6 bases). Germline V gene data show CDR1 as SGHRS and CDR2 as YFSETQ. The CDR3 has 15 residues. Trimming took off 0 bases at V and 4 bases at J, with 13 bases between the two ends. This CDR3 reads CASSLARGQGTEAFF. The CDR3 DNA reads as TGCGCCAGCAGCTTGGCCAGGGGCCAGGGCACTGAAGCTTTCTTT.

This chain links TRBV5-4 with TRBJ2-6, with D unresolved. This CDR3 spans 14 amino acids. CDR1 and CDR2 (germline): SGHNT, YYREEE (reference sequence). The V gene lost 4 bases and the J gene lost 4 bases, with 9 bases spanning the gap. Here the CDR3 DNA reads TGTGCCAGCAGCCTCCCCGGGGGGGCCAACGTCCTGACTTTC. This encodes CASSLPGGANVLTF. The full variable domain, rest sourced from reference TRBV5-4 and TRBJ2-6, is ETGVTQSPTHLIKTRGQQVTLRCSSQSGHNTVSWYQQALGQGPQFIFQYYREEENGRGNFPPRFSGLQFPNYSSELNVNALELDDSALYLCASSLPGGANVLTFGAGSRLTVL.

The chain joins TRBV4-3 to TRBJ2-7; 7 nucleotides line up with TRBD1. V dropped 3 bases and J dropped 0; count of bases not matched to a gene: 2. CDR1 is LGHNA and CDR2 is YSLEER in the germline V gene. The CDR3 contains 14 residues. In DNA form, the CDR3 reads TGCGCCAGCAGCCACGGACAGGACTCCTACGAGCAGTACTTC. Its translation: CASSHGQDSYEQYF.

This clone was picked up one time. The chain employs TRBV28 and TRBJ1-2; 8 bases agree with TRBD1. The CDR3 covers 13 residues. Germline V gene data show CDR1 as MDHEN and CDR2 as SYDVKM. V dropped 5 bases and J dropped 4; count of bases not matched to a gene: 3. In nucleotides, the CDR3 is TGTGCCAGCAGTGCGACAGGGGTCTATGGCTACACCTTC. Amino acid sequence: CASSATGVYGYTF.

This chain connects TRBV7-2 to TRBJ2-7; D is possibly TRBD2 (6 bases). Per the germline V gene, CDR1 is SGHTA and CDR2 is FQGNSA. Trimming stripped 3 bases from V and 6 bases from J, with 15 bases between. The CDR3 totals 14 residues. The DNA of the CDR3 is TGTGCCAGCAGCTTTTCCGGGAGTAATTCCGAGCAGTACTTC. It codes for CASSFSGSNSEQYF.

This chain connects TRBV6-9 to TRBJ1-5; unclear D gene. Trimming pared 4 bases from V and 0 bases from J, leaving 25 bases between. The germline V gene has CDR1 MNHGY and CDR2 SVAAGI. There are 20 residues in the CDR3. This CDR3 is CASSLRSRDVGFHSNQPQHF. The CDR3 DNA reads TGTGCCAGCAGTTTAAGGTCTAGAGACGTGGGCTTTCATAGCAATCAGCCCCAGCATTTT.

To note about this clone: The same CDR3 also results from other DNA sequences found in this sample. This chain connects TRBV10-3 to TRBJ2-3; no reliable D call. CDR1 and CDR2 from the germline V gene are ENHRY and SYGVKD. The CDR3 spans 14 residues. Trimming took off 3 bases at V and 0 bases at J, with 7 bases between the two ends. CDR3 DNA sequence: TGTGCCATCAGTGAAGCCTCTAGCACAGATACGCAGTATTTT. Its translation: CAISEASSTDTQYF.

A remark on this clone: Different DNA sequences within this sample yield the same CDR3. The chain employs TRBV7-2 and TRBJ2-7, with unresolved D. The CDR3 is 14 residues long. Trimming took 1 base from V and 1 from J, leaving 8 bases between them. Germline CDR1 SGHTA, CDR2 FQGNSA. The CDR3 DNA reads TGTGCCAGCAGCTTAGGTTCTAGTTCCTACGAGCAGTACTTC. As protein: CASSLGSSSYEQYF.

In the case of this clone: Other DNA sequences in this specimen translate into the identical CDR3. The rearrangement links TRBV5-1 to TRBJ1-1; D not resolved. V lost 5 bases and J lost 0, with 8 bases in between. Germline V gives CDR1 SGHRS, CDR2 YFSETQ. The CDR3 sequence is 13 residues long. The DNA for the CDR3 is TGCGCCAGCAGTTCGGGTATGAACACTGAAGCTTTCTTT. It specifies CASSSGMNTEAFF.

The V gene is TRBV27, the J gene TRBJ1-5; D is uncertain. In germline, CDR1 is MNHEY, CDR2 SMNVEV (reference sequence). V gave up 2 bases and J gave up 0 bases, with 11 bases separating them. The CDR3 contains 16 residues. In nucleotides, the CDR3 is TGTGCCAGCAGTTTAAAGCCCTCTGTTAGCAATCAGCCCCAGCATTTT. This translates into CASSLKPSVSNQPQHF.

This chain links TRBV7-9 with TRBJ1-2; D possibly corresponds to TRBD1 (5 bases). V lost 2 bases, J lost 8 bases, and 15 bases lay in between. CDR3 length: 14 amino acids. Per the germline V gene, CDR1 is SEHNR and CDR2 is FQNEAQ (reference sequence). CDR3 nucleotide sequence: TGTGCCAGCAGCTTACAGGGAATGGGTGAAGGCTACACCTTC. Translating gives CASSLQGMGEGYTF.

The chain has TRBV6-5 and TRBJ1-1; possibly TRBD1 for D (6 bases). CDR1 and CDR2 from the germline V gene are MNHEY and SVGAGI. The length of the CDR3 is 15 residues. Trimming stripped 2 bases from V and 3 bases from J, with 13 bases between. CDR3 coding DNA: TGTGCCAGCAGTTACGACTGGGGGCCGGACACTGAAGCTTTCTTT. It yields the protein CASSYDWGPDTEAFF.

The rearrangement links TRBV10-1 to TRBJ2-7, with TRBD2 matching over 7 bases. CDR3 length: 15 amino acids. With 4 bases clipped from V and 1 base from J, the junction kept 7 bases outside the gene matches. The V gene's germline CDR1 is WNHNN and CDR2 SYGVQD (reference sequence). CDR3 region: CASSVAGTKSYEQYF. CDR3 DNA sequence: TGCGCCAGCAGTGTAGCCGGGACTAAGTCCTACGAGCAGTACTTC.

J is TRBJ1-6 and V is TRBV10-3; D remains unclear. Germline V gives CDR1 ENHRY, CDR2 SYGVKD. Trimming shortened V by 6 bases and J by 5 bases, and 14 bases separated the two germline ends. CDR3 length: 15 residues. This chain's CDR3 is CAIRAFGENNSPLHF. The CDR3 DNA is TGTGCCATCAGGGCCTTCGGGGAAAATAATTCACCCCTCCACTTT.

On this clone: This CDR3 is also generated by other DNA sequences in the sample. The V gene is TRBV4-1, the J gene TRBJ1-5, with a tentative D call TRBD1 (6 bases). CDR3 length: 15 amino acids. Germline lookup yields CDR1 MGHRA and CDR2 YSYEKL. The V end was cut by 0 bases, the J end by 4 bases, with 10 bases between. CDR3 region: CASSQEGASNQPQHF. The CDR3 DNA follows: TGCGCCAGCAGCCAAGAGGGGGCGTCGAATCAGCCCCAGCATTTT.

A remark on this clone: This sample also contains other DNA sequences that code for the same CDR3. The genes are TRBV10-3 and TRBJ2-5; D might be TRBD1 or TRBD2, each matching 5 bases. V was clipped by 6 bases and J by 5 bases, with 13 bases between them. The CDR3 totals 13 residues. The germline V gene encodes CDR1 ENHRY and CDR2 SYGVKD. CDR3 sequence reads: CAISSGPGETQYF. In nucleotides, the CDR3 is TGTGCCATCAGCTCGGGACCGGGGGAGACCCAGTACTTC.

The rearrangement links TRBV5-4 to TRBJ2-3; no definite D call. This CDR3 is 12 amino acids long. Germline values: CDR1 SGHNT, CDR2 YYREEE (reference sequence). The V and J ends lost 0 bases and 5 bases respectively, with 4 bases between them. The DNA of the CDR3 is TGTGCCAGCAGCTTGGACGGAGATACGCAGTATTTT. Translating gives CASSLDGDTQYF.

The chain links TRBV6-1 to TRBJ2-3; 7 bases fit TRBD1. V trimming: 4 bases; J trimming: 2 bases; junction bases outside the gene matches: 12. The CDR3 extends over 17 amino acids. Germline V gene data show CDR1 as MNHNS and CDR2 as SASEGT. The CDR3, as DNA: TGTGCCAGCAGTGGCAGGACACGACAGGGACCCACAGATACGCAGTATTTT. It is translated as CASSGRTRQGPTDTQYF.

As DNA, the CDR3 is TGTGCCAGCAGACCCACAGCGAACACCGGGGAGCTGTTTTTT. Translating it yields CASRPTANTGELFF. The genes are TRBV6-1 and TRBJ2-2; D unresolved. Trimming took off 6 bases at V and 0 bases at J, with 8 bases between the two ends. The CDR3 runs to 14 residues. Germline V gene lookup returns CDR1 MNHNS and CDR2 SASEGT.

The chain links TRBV5-1 to TRBJ2-7, with a tentative D call TRBD2 (6 bases). The germline CDR1 and CDR2 sequences are SGHRS and YFSETQ. Trimming took 0 bases from V and 5 from J, leaving 15 bases between them. The CDR3 covers 15 residues. The CDR3 sequence is CASSLVSGSSDEQYF. The DNA for the CDR3 is TGCGCCAGCAGCTTGGTCTCCGGGAGTAGTGACGAGCAGTACTTC.